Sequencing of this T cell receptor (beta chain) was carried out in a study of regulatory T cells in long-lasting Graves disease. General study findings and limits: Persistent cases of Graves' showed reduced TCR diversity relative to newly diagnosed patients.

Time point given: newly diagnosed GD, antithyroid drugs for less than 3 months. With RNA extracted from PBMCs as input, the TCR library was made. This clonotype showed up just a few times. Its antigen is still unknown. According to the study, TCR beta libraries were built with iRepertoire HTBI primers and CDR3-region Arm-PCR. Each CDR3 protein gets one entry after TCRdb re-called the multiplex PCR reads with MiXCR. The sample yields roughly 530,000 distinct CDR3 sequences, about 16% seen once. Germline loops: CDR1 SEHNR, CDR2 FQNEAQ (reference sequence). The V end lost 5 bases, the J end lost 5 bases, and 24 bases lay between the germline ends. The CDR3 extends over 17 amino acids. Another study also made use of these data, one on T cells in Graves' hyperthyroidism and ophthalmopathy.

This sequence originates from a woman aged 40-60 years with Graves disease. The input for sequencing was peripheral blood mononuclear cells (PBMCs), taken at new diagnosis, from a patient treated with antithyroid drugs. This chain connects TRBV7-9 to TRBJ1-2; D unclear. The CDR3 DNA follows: TGTGCCAGCAGCCCCCAAATATCTGGGCAAGGGCGGTATGGCTACACCTTC. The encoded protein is CASSPQISGQGRYGYTF.